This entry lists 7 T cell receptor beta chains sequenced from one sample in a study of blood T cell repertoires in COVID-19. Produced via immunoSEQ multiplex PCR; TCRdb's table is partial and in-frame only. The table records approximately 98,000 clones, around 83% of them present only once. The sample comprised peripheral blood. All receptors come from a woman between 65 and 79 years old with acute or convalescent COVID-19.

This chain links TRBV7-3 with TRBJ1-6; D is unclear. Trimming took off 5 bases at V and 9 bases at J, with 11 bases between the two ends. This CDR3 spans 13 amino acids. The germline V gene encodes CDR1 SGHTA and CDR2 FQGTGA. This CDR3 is CASSASQSSPLHF. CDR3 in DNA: TGTGCCAGCAGCGCAAGTCAGTCTTCACCCCTCCACTTT. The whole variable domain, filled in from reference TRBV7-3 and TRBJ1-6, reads GAGVSQTPSNKVTEKGKYVELRCDPISGHTALYWYRQSLGQGPEFLIYFQGTGAADDSGLPNDRFFAVRPEGSVSTLKIQRTERGDSAVYLCASSASQSSPLHFGNGTRLTVT.

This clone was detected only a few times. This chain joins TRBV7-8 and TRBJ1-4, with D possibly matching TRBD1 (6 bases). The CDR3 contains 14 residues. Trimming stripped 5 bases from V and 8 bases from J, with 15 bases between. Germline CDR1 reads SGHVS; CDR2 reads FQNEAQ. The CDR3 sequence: CASSPQQGVEKLFF. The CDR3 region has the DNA TGTGCCAGCAGCCCCCAACAGGGCGTCGAAAAACTGTTTTTT.

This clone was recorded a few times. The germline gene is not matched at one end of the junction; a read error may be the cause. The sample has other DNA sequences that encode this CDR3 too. The CDR3 nucleotides are TGTGCCAGCAGCCTAACCGGGACTAGCGTATACAATGAGCAGTTCTTC. It yields the protein CASSLTGTSVYNEQFF. The gene calls are TRBV7-3 and TRBJ2-1; 10 bases match TRBD2. The CDR3 contains 16 residues. CDR1 is SGHTA and CDR2 is FQGTGA in the germline V gene. Variable domain in full (rest from reference TRBV7-3 and TRBJ2-1): GAGVSQTPSNKVTEKGKYVELRCDPISGHTALYWYRQSLGQGPEFLIYFQGTGAADDSGLPNDRFFAVRPEGSVSTLKIQRTERGDSAVYLCASSLTGTSVYNEQFFGPGTRLTVL.

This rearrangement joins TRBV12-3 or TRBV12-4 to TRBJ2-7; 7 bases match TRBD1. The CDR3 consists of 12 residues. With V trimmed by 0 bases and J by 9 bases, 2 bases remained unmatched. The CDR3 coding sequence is TGTGCCAGCAGTTTAGCCCAGGGGGTGCAGTACGTC. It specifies CASSLAQGVQYV.

The CDR3 DNA is TGTGCCAGCAGCTCAGTCGGTCGCCGGACAGGGAGCTATGGCTACACCTTC. Amino acids: CASSSVGRRTGSYGYTF. This chain joins TRBV7-2 and TRBJ1-2, with 8 nucleotides matching TRBD1. Germline CDR1 SGHTA, CDR2 FQGNSA. V gave up 4 bases and J gave up 4 bases; unmatched junction bases: 14. The CDR3 contains 17 residues.

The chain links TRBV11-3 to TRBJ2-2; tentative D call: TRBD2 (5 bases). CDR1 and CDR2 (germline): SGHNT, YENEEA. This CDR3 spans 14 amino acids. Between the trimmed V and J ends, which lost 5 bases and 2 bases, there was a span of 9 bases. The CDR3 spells CASSPGINTGELFF. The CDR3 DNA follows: TGTGCCAGCAGCCCCGGGATTAACACCGGGGAGCTGTTTTTT.

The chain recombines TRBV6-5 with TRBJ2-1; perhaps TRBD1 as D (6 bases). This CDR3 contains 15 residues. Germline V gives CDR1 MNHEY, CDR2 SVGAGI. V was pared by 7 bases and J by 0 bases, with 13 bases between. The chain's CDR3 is CASTYRVSSYNEQFF. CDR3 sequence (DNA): TGTGCCAGCACCTACAGGGTGAGCTCCTACAATGAGCAGTTCTTC.